This TCR beta chain was captured by sequencing in a study of blood T cell repertoires in COVID-19. About the study: In each case, the material was cDNA or gDNA derived from T cells, B-cell-depleted T cells, or PBMCs.

The assay was immunoSEQ multiplex PCR, and TCRdb's table has in-frame clones only and misses some. Of around 220,000 clones in the sample, 70% to 90% are singletons; the top ten hold 14% to 15%. Concerning this clone itself: Other DNA variants within this sample encode the same CDR3.

V was clipped by 1 base and J by 0 bases, with 7 bases between them. The germline CDR1 and CDR2 sequences are SGHTA and FQGNSA. CDR3 length: 14 residues. Ages ranged from roughly 18 to 100 years, with residence in fewer than 25 US areas. In assigning cohorts, the study relied on participant-reported clinical history. The chain has TRBV7-2 and TRBJ2-7; tentatively, D is TRBD2 (6 bases). Sequences were obtained from PBMCs or T cells enriched from blood (not recorded which). This clonotype originated in a woman between 45 and 65 years old with acute COVID-19. CDR3 bases: TGTGCCAGCAGCTTAGGCGGGATCTCCTACGAGCAGTACTTC. Its translation is CASSLGGISYEQYF.